A single sample is the source of the 28 T cell receptor beta chains below, sequenced in a study of control samples from healthy donors and cancer patients. The table came from immunoSEQ multiplex PCR; TCRdb's copy has only in-frame clones and leaves some out. Found here are approximately 150,000 clones, around nine tenths of them singletons; the top ten hold under 9%. Sequenced sample: PBMCs. These receptors originate from a man aged 45-65 years with head and neck cancer.

This clone was picked up one time. The chain is built from TRBV29-1 and TRBJ1-1; a possible D gene is TRBD1 (6 bases). This CDR3 has 14 amino acids. The V gene lost 6 bases and the J gene lost 1 base, with 15 bases spanning the gap. Germline V gene lookup returns CDR1 SQVTM and CDR2 ANQGSEA. Here the CDR3 reads CSVSSGTRNTEAFF. The CDR3 DNA reads as TGCAGCGTCTCCTCCGGGACACGGAACACTGAAGCTTTCTTT.

This clone was found once. In DNA form, the CDR3 reads TGTGCCAGCAGCCGCCGTGCGGGGCAAGGTGAAAAACTGTTTTTT. Its translation is CASSRRAGQGEKLFF. The V call is TRBV3-1 (or the pseudogene TRBV3-2), the J call TRBJ1-4; a possible D gene is TRBD1 (5 bases). Trimming stripped 4 bases from V and 7 bases from J, with 16 bases between. Looked up from germline, CDR1 is LGHDT and CDR2 is YNNKEL (reference sequence). The CDR3 extends over 15 amino acids.

This clone was picked up a small number of times. This sequence joins TRBV28 and TRBJ2-7, with D possibly being TRBD1 (5 bases). Germline V gene sequence: CDR1 MDHEN, CDR2 SYDVKM. CDR3 size: 13 residues. The ends were cut back, 7 bases at V and 3 bases at J, with 13 bases in the middle. CDR3 coding DNA: TGTGCCAGCACTCTCCAGGGTTTCTACGAGCAGTACTTC. This sequence encodes CASTLQGFYEQYF.

This chain uses TRBV9 with TRBJ1-5, with D tentatively TRBD1 (5 bases). The CDR3 totals 14 residues. The germline V gene has CDR1 SGDLS and CDR2 YYNGEE. V lost 2 bases, J lost 4 bases, and 10 bases lay in between. This chain's CDR3 is CASSVGGLNQPQHF. CDR3 nucleotides: TGTGCCAGCAGCGTCGGGGGACTTAATCAGCCCCAGCATTTT.

V and J are TRBV15 and TRBJ1-5; possible D gene TRBD1, 5 bases. The germline CDR1 and CDR2 sequences are LNHNV and YYDKDF (reference sequence). CDR3 length equals 18 residues. The V end was cut by 3 bases, the J end by 0 bases, with 18 bases between. DNA of the CDR3: TGTGCCACCAGCAGTGGGGCCCGCTGGGCTTATAGCAATCAGCCCCAGCATTTT. Translation: CATSSGARWAYSNQPQHF.

V gene TRBV1 combines with J gene TRBJ1-2; the D call of TRBD1 is as the table states it, not checked on the DNA. TRBV1 is a pseudogene. The CDR3 extends over 16 amino acids. The CDR3 is CTSSQVTGGIIYGYTF. The CDR3 DNA reads TGCACCAGCAGCCAAGTGACAGGGGGCATAATCTATGGCTACACCTTC.

With respect to this clone: At the DNA level, this CDR3 is encoded by other sequences in the same sample as well. The chain couples TRBV7-2 to TRBJ2-5; D is unclear. The CDR3 has 11 residues. Per germline, CDR1 SGHTA and CDR2 FQGNSA. Trimming removed 5 bases at V and 1 base at J, with 2 bases between. This CDR3 is CASSAQETQYF. DNA for the CDR3: TGTGCCAGCAGCGCCCAAGAGACCCAGTACTTC.

V is TRBV6-5 and J is TRBJ1-1; D is perhaps TRBD1 (5 bases). Trimming took 6 bases from V and 4 from J, leaving 12 bases between them. Germline values: CDR1 MNHEY, CDR2 SVGAGI. The length of the CDR3 is 13 residues. The CDR3 sequence is CASRAGLATEAFF. The DNA of the CDR3 is TGTGCCAGCAGGGCAGGGCTCGCCACTGAAGCTTTCTTT.

The chain uses TRBV7-2 and TRBJ2-5; no clear D. Between the trimmed V and J ends, which lost 1 base and 1 base, there was a span of 4 bases. CDR3 length equals 13 residues. Germline V gene data show CDR1 as SGHTA and CDR2 as FQGNSA. CDR3 amino acids: CASSLVSQETQYF. CDR3 bases: TGTGCCAGCAGCTTAGTCAGCCAAGAGACCCAGTACTTC.

V usage is TRBV6-5 and J usage is TRBJ1-6; D may be TRBD1 (5 bases). This CDR3 is 13 amino acids long. Looked up from germline, CDR1 is MNHEY and CDR2 is SVGAGI. The V end lost 6 bases, the J end lost 7 bases, and 10 bases lay between the germline ends. CDR3 nucleotide sequence: TGTGCCAGCAGGGGGGATCCGAATTCACCCCTCCACTTT. Translated, it gives CASRGDPNSPLHF.

The chain employs TRBV19 and TRBJ2-1; 8 positions agree with TRBD1. The germline gives CDR1 LNHDA, CDR2 SQIVND (reference sequence). This CDR3 is built from 17 residues. The junction had 17 bases not matched to a gene; V was cut back by 4 bases and J by 9 bases. The CDR3 spells CASSTRGSRGRPGEQFF. The CDR3 nucleotides are TGTGCCAGTAGTACGCGAGGTAGCAGGGGGCGACCAGGTGAGCAGTTCTTC.

V gene TRBV28 combines with J gene TRBJ1-2; TRBD1 matches at 10 bases. With V trimmed by 6 bases and J by 5 bases, 9 bases remained unmatched. The germline V gene encodes CDR1 MDHEN and CDR2 SYDVKM. The CDR3 covers 15 residues. CDR3 coding DNA: TGTGCCAGCAGCCATTCGGGGACAGGGGCATATGGCTACACCTTC. Translated, it gives CASSHSGTGAYGYTF.

The gene calls are TRBV5-1 and TRBJ2-1; TRBD1 agrees at 9 bases. Trimming took 0 bases from V and 6 from J; bases not matched to a gene: 4. Looked up from germline, CDR1 is SGHRS and CDR2 is YFSETQ. The length of the CDR3 is 15 residues. Here the CDR3 DNA reads TGCGCCAGCAGCTTGGGGACAGGGGATTTCAATGAGCAGTTCTTC. It codes for CASSLGTGDFNEQFF.

This clone has only one observation. V gene TRBV2 combines with J gene TRBJ1-5, with a weak D call TRBD1 (5 bases). Germline V gene data show CDR1 as SNHLY and CDR2 as FYNNEI. Deletions cut 6 bases from V and 4 bases from J, with 16 bases between. The CDR3 consists of 15 residues. CDR3 DNA: TGTGCCAGCAGCCTTTACGGGGGGTCAAATCAGCCCCAGCATTTT. Protein product: CASSLYGGSNQPQHF. Combining the CDR3 with reference TRBV2 and TRBJ1-5 gives the whole variable domain EPEVTQTPSHQVTQMGQEVILRCVPISNHLYFYWYRQILGQKVEFLVSFYNNEISEKSEIFDDQFSVERPDGSNFTLKIRSTKLEDSAMYFCASSLYGGSNQPQHFGDGTRLSIL.

The chain combines TRBV13 with TRBJ2-2; D unresolved. V was trimmed by 0 bases and J by 1 base, leaving 12 bases between them. The length of the CDR3 is 17 residues. From germline, CDR1 is PRHDT and CDR2 FYEKMQ (reference sequence). As DNA, the CDR3 is TGTGCCAGCAGCTTAGGAACAGCAAACTTGAACACCGGGGAGCTGTTTTTT. Translation: CASSLGTANLNTGELFF.

The chain is built from TRBV6-1 and TRBJ2-3, with D maybe TRBD2 (5 bases). The CDR3 consists of 14 residues. V lost 2 bases and J lost 6, with 12 bases in between. The germline V gene has CDR1 MNHNS and CDR2 SASEGT. CDR3 sequence reads: CASSENLASDTQYF. In DNA form, the CDR3 reads TGTGCCAGCAGTGAAAACCTAGCAAGTGATACGCAGTATTTT.

V gene TRBV7-3 combines with J gene TRBJ2-7; TRBD2 matches 7 bases. Germline V gives CDR1 SGHTA, CDR2 FQGTGA. After removal of 5 bases from V and 7 bases from J, the junction contained 14 bases not matched to a gene. The CDR3 runs 15 residues. The CDR3 loop reads CASSQGASGLGEQYF. The DNA for the CDR3 is TGTGCCAGCAGCCAGGGCGCTAGCGGACTGGGGGAGCAGTACTTC.

This clone was counted once. The V and J genes are TRBV5-1 and TRBJ2-3, with 7 bases aligning to TRBD2. V shed 4 bases and J 3 bases; nucleotides not matched to a gene: 5. CDR1 SGHRS and CDR2 YFSETQ come from the germline V gene. CDR3 length: 14 amino acids. CDR3 residues: CASSPPAGTDTQYF. For the CDR3, the DNA is TGCGCCAGCAGCCCTCCAGCGGGAACAGATACGCAGTATTTT.

This chain links TRBV3-1 (or the pseudogene TRBV3-2) with TRBJ2-3; perhaps TRBD2 as D (5 bases). The V end was cut by 6 bases, the J end by 1 base, with 11 bases between. The CDR3 is 14 residues long. CDR1 is LGHDT and CDR2 is YNNKEL in the germline V gene (reference sequence). This CDR3 reads CASRREGGTDTQYF. The CDR3 DNA sequence: TGTGCCAGCAGGCGTGAGGGCGGCACAGATACGCAGTATTTT.

V gene TRBV20-1 combines with J gene TRBJ1-1; the D is unclear. Deletions cut 1 base from V and 9 bases from J, with 9 bases between. CDR1 and CDR2 (germline): DFQATT, SNEGSKA (reference sequence). The CDR3 loop spans 11 amino acids. The CDR3 nucleotides read TGCAGTGCTAGAGGCAGCGTCCAAGCTTTCTTT. Translating gives CSARGSVQAFF.

This CDR3 reads CASGLITSQGHETQYF. The CDR3, as DNA: TGTGCTAGTGGTTTGATAACTAGTCAGGGGCACGAGACCCAGTACTTC. This chain connects TRBV12-5 to TRBJ2-5, with D maybe TRBD1 (6 bases). The CDR3 is made up of 16 amino acids. Trimming took off 2 bases at V and 5 bases at J, with 18 bases between the two ends. Germline V lookup: CDR1 LGHNT, CDR2 FRNRAP.

The chain is built from TRBV28 and TRBJ2-1, with 10 bases lining up with TRBD1. The CDR3 loop spans 15 amino acids. Germline V gene lookup returns CDR1 MDHEN and CDR2 SYDVKM. The V segment lost 5 bases and the J segment 4 bases; nucleotides outside the gene matches: 5. CDR3 nucleotides: TGTGCCAGCAGTCCCGGGACAGGGGAATACAATGAGCAGTTCTTC. Translation gives CASSPGTGEYNEQFF. The full variable domain, with the rest looked up from reference TRBV28 and TRBJ2-1, is DVKVTQSSRYLVKRTGEKVFLECVQDMDHENMFWYRQDPGLGLRLIYFSYDVKMKEKGDIPEGYSVSREKKERFSLILESASTNQTSMYLCASSPGTGEYNEQFFGPGTRLTVL.

As concerns this clone: This specimen includes other DNA sequences encoding the same CDR3. V usage is TRBV20-1 and J usage is TRBJ1-4; weak D call: TRBD1 (5 bases). This CDR3 has 11 amino acids. CDR1 DFQATT and CDR2 SNEGSKA come from the germline V gene (reference sequence). Deletions cut 1 base from V and 8 bases from J, with 5 bases between. The CDR3 loop reads CSARGGEKLFF. Written as DNA, the CDR3 is TGCAGTGCTAGAGGGGGCGAAAAACTGTTTTTT.

The genes are TRBV11-2 and TRBJ2-7; D possibly uses TRBD1 or TRBD2 (5 bases each). Germline CDR1 and CDR2: SGHAT and FQNNGV. V was pared by 4 bases and J by 0 bases, with 13 bases between. The CDR3 length is 15 residues. CDR3 region: CASSSRDDPSYEQYF. DNA of the CDR3: TGTGCCAGCAGCTCTCGGGACGACCCCTCCTACGAGCAGTACTTC.

The V and J genes are TRBV3-1 (or the pseudogene TRBV3-2) and TRBJ1-2; D is uncertain. V dropped 5 bases and J dropped 9 bases, with 22 bases sitting between them. Germline lookup yields CDR1 LGHDT and CDR2 YNNKEL (reference sequence). The CDR3 sequence is 15 residues long. CDR3 sequence: CASSVTPGRSRSYTF. The CDR3 coding sequence is TGTGCCAGCAGCGTAACGCCCGGACGGAGCCGGAGCTACACCTTC.

The chain carries TRBV27 and TRBJ2-7; tentative D call: TRBD1 (5 bases). CDR3 length: 12 residues. Germline values: CDR1 MNHEY, CDR2 SMNVEV (reference sequence). The V and J ends lost 7 bases and 6 bases respectively, with 13 bases between them. The CDR3 DNA is TGTGCCAGCACCACCTGGGGCGGCGAGCAGTACTTC. Its translation is CASTTWGGEQYF.

The chain joins TRBV28 to TRBJ2-3, with 12 positions matching TRBD2. The CDR3 spans 18 residues. Germline CDR1 and CDR2: MDHEN and SYDVKM. V was clipped by 8 bases and J by 0 bases; unmatched bases: 12. The CDR3 loop reads CASLSLTSGSSSTDTQYF. CDR3 nucleotides: TGTGCCAGCCTCAGTTTGACTAGCGGGAGTAGTAGCACAGATACGCAGTATTTT.

This clone was picked up one time. The chain carries TRBV18 and TRBJ1-5, with 7 bases identical to TRBD1. The germline gives CDR1 KGHSH, CDR2 LQKENI. Trimming cost V 6 bases and J 7 bases; bases outside gene matches: 12. The CDR3 runs 15 residues. CDR3 amino acids: CASSTSTGMGQPQHF. As DNA, the CDR3 is TGTGCCAGCTCCACCTCGACAGGGATGGGACAGCCCCAGCATTTT.